The present T cell receptor (beta chain) was sequenced within a study of blood T cell repertoires in COVID-19. The wider study: Samples came from the United States, Italy and Spain, spanning acute and convalescent COVID-19. PBMCs, B-cell-depleted T cells, or T cells provided the cDNA or gDNA that made up the material.

Original data processing: Quantification of nucleated cells was approximated via reference gene primer amplification. Produced via immunoSEQ multiplex PCR; TCRdb's table is partial and in-frame only. V, J and clone size reflect that table, while D and trimming were determined from the DNA. Among some 120,000 clones, around nine tenths were seen once, and the ten largest hold roughly 1.2%. The CDR3 runs 14 residues. The source of this sequence is a woman aged 80 or older with acute or convalescent COVID-19. The chain is built from TRBV21-1 and TRBJ1-1; the listed D gene, TRBD1, was not tested against the DNA. TRBV21-1 corresponds to a pseudogene. The sequencing input was peripheral blood. The CDR3 loop reads CASSTRITGGEAFF. DNA for the CDR3: TGTGCCAGCAGCACCAGAATAACAGGTGGTGAAGCTTTCTTT.